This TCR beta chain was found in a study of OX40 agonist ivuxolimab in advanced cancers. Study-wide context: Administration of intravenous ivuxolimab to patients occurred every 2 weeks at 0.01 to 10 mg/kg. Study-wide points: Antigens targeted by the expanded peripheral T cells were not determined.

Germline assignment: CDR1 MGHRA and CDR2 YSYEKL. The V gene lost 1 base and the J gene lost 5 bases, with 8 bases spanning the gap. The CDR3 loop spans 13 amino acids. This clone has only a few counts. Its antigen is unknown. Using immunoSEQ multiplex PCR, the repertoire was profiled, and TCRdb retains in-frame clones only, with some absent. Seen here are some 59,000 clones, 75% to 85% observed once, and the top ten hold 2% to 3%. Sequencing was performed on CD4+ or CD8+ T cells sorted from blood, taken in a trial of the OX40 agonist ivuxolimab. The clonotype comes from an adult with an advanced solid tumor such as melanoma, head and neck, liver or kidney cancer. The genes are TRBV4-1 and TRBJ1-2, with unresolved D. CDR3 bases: TGCGCCAGCAGCCAAGCGCAGGTTTATGGCTACACCTTC. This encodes CASSQAQVYGYTF.